The 16 T cell receptor beta chains below were found in one sample sequenced in a study of CD8+CD57+ T cells in acquired aplastic anemia. For sequencing, patients were chosen who had shown expansion of CD8+CD57+ cells by flow cytometry. Investigators profiled TCR beta VDJ and CDR3 from genomic DNA template. MiXCR, run by TCRdb on the reads, gives a single entry per CDR3 protein. The table records about 180,000 distinct CDR3 sequences, about 50% of them present only once. Sample: sorted CD4+, CD8+, or CD8+CD57+ T cells (not recorded which) from PBMCs. These TCRs come from a human donor with aplastic anemia.

This sequence joins TRBV12-3 or TRBV12-4 and TRBJ1-2; D is uncertain. Trimming stripped 3 bases from V and 7 bases from J, with 12 bases between. This CDR3 contains 13 residues. The CDR3 DNA reads TGTGCCAGCAGTTTCGGTGTGGACTGTGGCTACACCTTC. Protein: CASSFGVDCGYTF.

The chain joins TRBV7-2 to TRBJ1-2; D gene uncertain. The CDR3 extends over 14 amino acids. Trimming shortened V by 0 bases and J by 8 bases, and 13 bases separated the two germline ends. Germline loops: CDR1 SGHTA, CDR2 FQGNSA. CDR3 in amino acids: CASSLAIGREGYTF. DNA of the CDR3: TGTGCCAGCAGCTTAGCGATAGGGAGGGAGGGCTACACCTTC.

This clonotype appeared a few times. This chain connects TRBV7-2 to TRBJ2-7; D is undetermined. The CDR3 extends over 14 amino acids. V shed 0 bases and J shed 2 bases, with 8 bases lying between them. From germline, CDR1 is SGHTA and CDR2 FQGNSA. CDR3 in amino acids: CASSLARAAYEQYF. CDR3 DNA sequence: TGTGCCAGCAGCTTAGCGCGTGCCGCCTACGAGCAGTACTTC.

This clonotype came up many times. V gene TRBV7-7 combines with J gene TRBJ2-1; 7 bases agree with TRBD2. V shed 3 bases, J shed 3 bases, and the junction held 5 bases outside the gene matches. Looked up from germline, CDR1 is SSHAT and CDR2 is FNYEAQ (reference sequence). CDR3 length equals 15 residues. This CDR3 reads CASSLGGGFYNEQFF. As DNA, the CDR3 is TGTGCCAGCAGCTTGGGGGGGGGTTTCTACAATGAGCAGTTCTTC.

This clonotype was detected many times. This chain connects TRBV7-8 to TRBJ1-2, with 7 bases fitting TRBD1. Trimming took 0 bases from V and 2 from J; bases not matched to a gene: 3. The CDR3 loop spans 15 amino acids. The germline CDR1 and CDR2 sequences are SGHVS and FQNEAQ. The CDR3 DNA sequence: TGTGCCAGCAGCTTAGCGCCGGGACAGAACTATGGCTACACCTTC. Translating gives CASSLAPGQNYGYTF.

This clonotype was observed many times. The V call is TRBV4-1, the J call TRBJ2-5; no firm D call. Deletions cut 0 bases from V and 5 bases from J, with 13 bases between. From germline, CDR1 is MGHRA and CDR2 YSYEKL. The length of the CDR3 is 15 residues. In nucleotides, the CDR3 is TGCGCCAGCAGCCAAGATCCCCAGAACTCGGAGACCCAGTACTTC. Its translation: CASSQDPQNSETQYF.

V is TRBV19 and J is TRBJ1-1, with no clear D. CDR3 length: 14 amino acids. Germline V gene lookup returns CDR1 LNHDA and CDR2 SQIVND (reference sequence). V lost 4 bases and J 5 bases, leaving 14 bases between the germline ends. The CDR3: CASSTSHSRTEAFF. As DNA, the CDR3 is TGTGCCAGTAGTACCTCTCACAGTAGGACTGAAGCTTTCTTT. Looking up the rest from reference TRBV19 and TRBJ1-1 gives the full variable domain: DGGITQSPKYLFRKEGQNVTLSCEQNLNHDAMYWYRQDPGQGLRLIYYSQIVNDFQKGDIAEGYSVSREKKESFPLTVTSAQKNPTAFYLCASSTSHSRTEAFFGQGTRLTVV.

Turning to this clonotype: The germline gene is not matched at one end of the junction; a read error may be the cause. The rearrangement links TRBV5-1 to TRBJ2-1, with 7 positions matching TRBD1. CDR1 is SGHRS, CDR2 YFSETQ, per germline. The CDR3 runs to 15 residues. CDR3 sequence reads: CASSLGGLSPKEQLF. The CDR3 DNA is TGCGCCAGCAGCTTAGGGGGCTTAAGCCCTAAAGAGCAGCTCTTC.

The rearrangement uses TRBV5-4 and TRBJ2-4; no firm D call. Germline values: CDR1 SGHNT, CDR2 YYREEE (reference sequence). The CDR3 has 11 amino acids. V lost 4 bases, J lost 7 bases, and 6 bases lay in between. CDR3 in amino acids: CASSVGNIQYF. The CDR3 DNA sequence: TGTGCCAGCAGCGTGGGTAACATTCAGTACTTC.

The rearrangement joins TRBV29-1 to TRBJ2-3; D possibly corresponds to TRBD2 (6 bases). This CDR3 is 13 amino acids long. The ends were cut back, 8 bases at V and 5 bases at J, with 17 bases in the middle. Germline V lookup: CDR1 SQVTM, CDR2 ANQGSEA. The CDR3 DNA reads TGCAGCTCTCGGGGTAGCGGCTTAGATACGCAGTATTTT. Protein: CSSRGSGLDTQYF.

The chain joins TRBV24-1 to TRBJ2-2; 13 bases are a match to TRBD2. The CDR3 has 15 amino acids. Germline values: CDR1 KGHDR, CDR2 SFDVKD. Unmatched junction bases numbered 3, after V lost 10 bases and J lost 2 bases. The DNA of the CDR3 is TGTGCCACTGGACTAGCGGGGGCCAACACCGGGGAGCTGTTTTTT. It codes for CATGLAGANTGELFF.

This clonotype was picked up many times. The rearrangement uses TRBV6-1 and TRBJ2-7, with D possibly being TRBD1 (6 bases). Trimming shortened V by 6 bases and J by 3 bases, and 15 bases separated the two germline ends. The CDR3 length is 14 residues. From germline, CDR1 is MNHNS and CDR2 SASEGT. The CDR3 is CASSDRSKVYEQYF. Written as DNA, the CDR3 is TGTGCCAGCAGCGACAGGTCAAAGGTCTACGAGCAGTACTTC.

V gene TRBV20-1 combines with J gene TRBJ2-1, with D perhaps given as TRBD1 or TRBD2 (5 bases each). This CDR3 contains 14 residues. V lost 7 bases and J lost 2, with 15 bases in between. The germline CDR1 and CDR2 sequences are DFQATT and SNEGSKA (reference sequence). The CDR3 sequence is CSVRRDPAYNEQFF. The CDR3 DNA is TGCAGTGTTCGCCGGGACCCGGCCTACAATGAGCAGTTCTTC.

This clonotype was counted many times. This clone may be a read error of a much larger clone one base away. V and J are TRBV2 and TRBJ2-1; TRBD2 is a possible D gene (6 bases). CDR3 length equals 14 residues. V was clipped by 8 bases and J by 5 bases, with 16 bases between them. CDR1 SNHLY and CDR2 FYNNEI come from the germline V gene. This CDR3 reads CASGEGWRDNEQFF. Here the CDR3 DNA reads TGTGCCAGCGGCGAGGGGTGGAGGGACAATGAGCAGTTCTTC.

To note about this clonotype: One junction end does not reproduce the germline sequence, and a read error may be involved. The rearrangement joins TRBV10-3 to TRBJ2-5; D tentatively fits TRBD1 or TRBD2 (7 bases each). CDR3 length: 14 residues. Germline V lookup: CDR1 ENHRY, CDR2 SYGVKD. DNA for the CDR3: TGTGCCTTCAGTAGACAGGGAGGGCAAGAGACCCAGTACTTC. It encodes CAFSRQGGQETQYF.

Remarks on this clonotype: A much larger clone sits a single nucleotide away, making a read error possible. V gene TRBV11-3 combines with J gene TRBJ1-2; D gene uncertain. The V gene's germline CDR1 is SGHNT and CDR2 YENEEA. This CDR3 contains 10 residues. The CDR3 protein is CTSSLPGDTF. For the CDR3, the DNA is TGTACCAGCAGCCTCCCTGGTGACACCTTC.